This note documents a single T cell receptor (beta chain) sequence. This CDR3 contains 15 residues. V gave up 0 bases and J gave up 4 bases, with 13 bases separating them. Germline assignment: CDR1 SGHAT and CDR2 FQNNGV. This entry comes from a study of T cell responses to AZD1222 COVID-19 vaccine. Assay: immunoSEQ multiplex PCR; the TCRdb copy retains only in-frame clones and omits some. The sample consists of 130,000 to 150,000 clones, roughly 92% of them appearing once. The clonotype comes from an adult in good health. V gene TRBV11-2 combines with J gene TRBJ2-7; perhaps TRBD1 as D (6 bases). The sample here was peripheral blood, taken on day 0 of AZD1222 vaccination. The CDR3 loop is CASSLDRGWGYEQYF. DNA of the CDR3: TGTGCCAGCAGCTTAGACAGGGGTTGGGGGTACGAGCAGTACTTC.